Following are 5 T cell receptor beta chains from one sample sequenced in a study of PD-L1 blockade in urothelial cancer. This sample's time point: pretreatment peripheral blood. Some clones are missing from TCRdb's copy, which holds only in-frame ones; the method was immunoSEQ multiplex PCR. The sample comprises about 45,000 clones, approximately 91% of which are singletons, and 20% to 25% rests with the top ten. The starting material was PBMCs, obtained around atezolizumab (anti-PD-L1) treatment. The receptor set was obtained from a donor over 35 with urothelial cancer.

V usage is TRBV10-3 and J usage is TRBJ1-2; 8 positions match TRBD1. CDR1 ENHRY and CDR2 SYGVKD come from the germline V gene. CDR3 length: 15 residues. With 0 bases clipped from V and 7 bases from J, the junction kept 7 bases outside the gene matches. The CDR3 region is CAISESVTGGFGYTF. For the CDR3, the DNA is TGTGCCATCAGTGAGTCGGTCACAGGGGGGTTTGGCTACACCTTC.

This clone was seen only once. The chain has TRBV7-2 and TRBJ1-2; 9 nucleotides match TRBD1. V lost 5 bases to trimming and J lost 8 bases; unmatched junction nucleotides: 6. The CDR3 extends over 13 amino acids. Germline V gene data show CDR1 as SGHTA and CDR2 as FQGNSA. CDR3 bases: TGTGCCAGCAGCCCGGGGGACAGGGCGGGCTACACCTTC. It specifies CASSPGDRAGYTF.

The chain uses TRBV10-3 and TRBJ2-5; possibly TRBD1 for D (6 bases). This CDR3 has 15 residues. With 8 bases removed from V and 1 base from J, the gap between germline ends came to 17 bases. Per germline, CDR1 ENHRY and CDR2 SYGVKD. In DNA, the CDR3 is TGTGCCATCGCCTCCGTGACAGGACCCCAAGAGACCCAGTACTTC. It translates to CAIASVTGPQETQYF.

The V call is TRBV4-3, the J call TRBJ2-7, with 8 bases identical to TRBD2. With 3 bases clipped from V and 1 base from J, the junction kept 2 bases outside the gene matches. The CDR3 is 14 residues long. Germline loops: CDR1 LGHNA, CDR2 YSLEER. For the CDR3, the DNA is TGCGCCAGCAGCCAGGGACTAGTTTCCTACGAGCAGTACTTC. Residues: CASSQGLVSYEQYF.

This sequence joins TRBV10-3 and TRBJ1-5, with D unresolved. Germline V CDR1 and CDR2: ENHRY, SYGVKD. With 4 bases removed from V and 4 bases from J, the gap between germline ends came to 11 bases. CDR3 length: 14 amino acids. The CDR3 DNA sequence: TGTGCCATCAGTGGGGCACAGATGAATCAGCCCCAGCATTTT. It is translated as CAISGAQMNQPQHF.